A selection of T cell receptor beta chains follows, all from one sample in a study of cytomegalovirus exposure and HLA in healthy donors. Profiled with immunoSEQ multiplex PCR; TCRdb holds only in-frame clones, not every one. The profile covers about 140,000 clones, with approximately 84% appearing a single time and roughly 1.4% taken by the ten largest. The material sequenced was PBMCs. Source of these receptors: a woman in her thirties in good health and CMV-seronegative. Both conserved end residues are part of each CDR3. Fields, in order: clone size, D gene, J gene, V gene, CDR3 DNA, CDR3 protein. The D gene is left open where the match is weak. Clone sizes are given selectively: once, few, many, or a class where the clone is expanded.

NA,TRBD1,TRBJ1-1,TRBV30,TGTGCCTGGAGCGCGGACAGGGATTTTTCGGTAGCTTTCTTT,CAWSADRDFSVAFF
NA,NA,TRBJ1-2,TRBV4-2,TGTGCCAGCAGCCAAGCGGGGTGGGGGGGACAAGTAGGCTACACCTTC,CASSQAGWGGQVGYTF
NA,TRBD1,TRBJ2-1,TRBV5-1,TGCGCCAGCAGCTTGGCTCCCGGGACAGGGTTTCGGTACAATGAGCAGTTCTTC,CASSLAPGTGFRYNEQFF
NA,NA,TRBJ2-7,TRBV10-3,TGTGCCATCAGTGCCACCAGGGGTATGGATGACGAGCAGTACTTC,CAISATRGMDDEQYF
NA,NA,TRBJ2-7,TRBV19,TGTGCCAGTAGTTTATCAAGTGTCAGTGCCTACGAGCAGTACTTC,CASSLSSVSAYEQYF
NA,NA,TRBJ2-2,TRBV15,TGTGCCACCAGCAGGAGACAGGATATTAACACCGGGGAGCTGTTTTTT,CATSRRQDINTGELFF
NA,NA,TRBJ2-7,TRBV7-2,TGTGCCAGCAGCAGGGACTTCTCAAACTACGAGCAGTACTTC,CASSRDFSNYEQYF
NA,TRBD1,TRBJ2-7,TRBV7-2,TGTGCCAGCAGCTTATTGGGACAGGAATCCTACGAGCAGTACTTC,CASSLLGQESYEQYF
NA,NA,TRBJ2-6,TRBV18,TGTGCCAGCTCACCAGTTGACTTCTCTGGGGCCAACGTCCTGACTTTC,CASSPVDFSGANVLTF
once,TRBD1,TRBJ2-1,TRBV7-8,TGTGCCAGCAGCGAGGGACAGGGAGACGGCAATGAGCAGTTCTTC,CASSEGQGDGNEQFF
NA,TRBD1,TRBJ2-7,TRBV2,TGTGCCAGCACCTCCGGGACAGGGATCACCTACGAGCAGTACTTC,CASTSGTGITYEQYF
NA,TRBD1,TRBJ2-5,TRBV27,TGTGCCAGCAGAACATCACAGGGGGGCATAGAGACCCAGTACTTC,CASRTSQGGIETQYF
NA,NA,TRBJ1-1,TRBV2,TGTGCCAGCAGTGAATGGCCAGGGAGGGCTGAAGCTTTCTTT,CASSEWPGRAEAFF
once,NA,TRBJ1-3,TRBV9,TGTGCCAGCAGCGTACTTAGTGGAAACACCATATATTTT,CASSVLSGNTIYF
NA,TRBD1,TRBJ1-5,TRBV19,TGTGCCAGTAGCACCACAGGGGGCGGCCAGCCCCAGCATTTT,CASSTTGGGQPQHF
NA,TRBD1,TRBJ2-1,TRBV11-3,TGTGCCAGCAGCTTAGGGACAGGGATTAATGAGCAGTTCTTC,CASSLGTGINEQFF
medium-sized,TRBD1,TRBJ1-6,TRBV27,TGTGCCAGCACCCAAATGGGACAGTATAATTCACCCCTCCACTTT,CASTQMGQYNSPLHF
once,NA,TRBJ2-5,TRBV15,TGTGCCACCAGCAGAGTGGACAGACCAGAGACCCAGTACTTC,CATSRVDRPETQYF
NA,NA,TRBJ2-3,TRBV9,TGTGCCAGCAGCTCGGGACTTGGGAGGGATACGCAGTATTTT,CASSSGLGRDTQYF
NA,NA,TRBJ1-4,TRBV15,TGTGCCACCAGCAGAGATCGGTCGCTGCATGAAAAACTGTTTTTT,CATSRDRSLHEKLFF
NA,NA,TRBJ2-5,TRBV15,TGTGCCACCAGCGAGTACCCAGGGACAACCCAGTACTTC,CATSEYPGTTQYF
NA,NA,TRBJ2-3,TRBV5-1,TGCGCCAGCAGCAGGGACTTAGCTTCAGATACGCAGTATTTT,CASSRDLASDTQYF
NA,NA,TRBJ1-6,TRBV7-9,TGTGCCAGCAGCTTAGGCTCTATCGAGTCACCCCTCCACTTT,CASSLGSIESPLHF
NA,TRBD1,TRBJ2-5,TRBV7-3,TGTGCCAGCAGCTTCGGACAGGGGGCTTGGGCCCAGTACTTC,CASSFGQGAWAQYF
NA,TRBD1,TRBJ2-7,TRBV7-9,TGTGCCAGCAGCTCCCAGGGGGACGAGCAGTACTTC,CASSSQGDEQYF
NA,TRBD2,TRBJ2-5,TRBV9,TGTGCCAGCAGCGTACAACTAGCGGGGGGACGGGAGACCCAGTACTTC,CASSVQLAGGRETQYF
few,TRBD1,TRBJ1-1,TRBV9,TGTGCCAGCAGCGTAGAACTGACAGGGGGGACGGCTTTCTTT,CASSVELTGGTAFF
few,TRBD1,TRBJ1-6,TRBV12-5,TGTGCTAGTGGGACAGGGTTGGGACCCCTCCACTTT,CASGTGLGPLHF
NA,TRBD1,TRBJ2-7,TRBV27,TGTGCCAGCAGTAGCCCCGGGACAGGGGCTAGGGAGCAGTACTTC,CASSSPGTGAREQYF
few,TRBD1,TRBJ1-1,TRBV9,TGTGCCAGCACCAAATCACAGGGGATCACTGAAGCTTTCTTT,CASTKSQGITEAFF
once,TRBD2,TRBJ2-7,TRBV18,TGTGCCAGCTCACTCCTAGCGGGGGGCTACGAGCAGTACTTC,CASSLLAGGYEQYF
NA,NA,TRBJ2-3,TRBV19,TGTGCCAGTAGTATAGATCCTTGGGGGGCAGATACGCAGTATTTT,CASSIDPWGADTQYF
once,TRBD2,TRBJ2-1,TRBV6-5,TGTGCCAGCAGTTCCCTAGCGGGGGGGCCAAATGAGCAGTTCTTC,CASSSLAGGPNEQFF
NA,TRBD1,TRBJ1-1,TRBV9,TGTGCCAGCAGCGTAGCCCCGACAGGGACCACTGAAGCTTTCTTT,CASSVAPTGTTEAFF
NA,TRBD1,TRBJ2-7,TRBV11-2,TGTGCCAGCAGCGTTGGACAGGGTGGCGACTACGAGCAGTACTTC,CASSVGQGGDYEQYF
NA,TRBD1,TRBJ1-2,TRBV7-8,TGTGCCAGCAGCTCGAATGCCGGGACAGGGGTGGGCTACACCTTC,CASSSNAGTGVGYTF
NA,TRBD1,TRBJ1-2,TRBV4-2,TGTGCCAGCAGCCCGGGACAGGTTTCCTTCGGGGGCACCTTC,CASSPGQVSFGGTF
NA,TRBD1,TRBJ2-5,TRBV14,TGTGCCAGCAGCCAAGGGAGGACAGGGGTGTGGGGAGAGACCCAGTACTTC,CASSQGRTGVWGETQYF
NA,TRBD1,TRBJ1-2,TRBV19,TGTGCCAGTAGTACCACCCGGGACAGGGGGCATGGCTACACCTTC,CASSTTRDRGHGYTF
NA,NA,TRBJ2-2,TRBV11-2,TGTGCCAGCAGCTCTGCGGACCCACGGGGCGGGGAGCTGTTTTTT,CASSSADPRGGELFF
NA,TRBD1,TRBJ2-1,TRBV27,TGTGCCAGCAGTAACGACAGGGGGTCCTACAATGAGCAGTTCTTC,CASSNDRGSYNEQFF
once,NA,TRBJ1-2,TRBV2,TGTGCCAGCAGTGGCATCGCGGGTTCCCCGAATGGCTACACCTTC,CASSGIAGSPNGYTF
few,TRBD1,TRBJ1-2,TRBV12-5,TGTGCTAGTGCCCAACAGCTCGTAGGGACAGTCTATGGCTACACCTTC,CASAQQLVGTVYGYTF
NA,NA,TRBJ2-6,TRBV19,TGTGCCAGTAGCCCCAGCTCTGGGGCCAACGTCCTGACTTTC,CASSPSSGANVLTF